This TCR beta chain derives from a study of Ad26.COV2.S vaccination and SARS-CoV-2 variants. Study outcomes and limitations: Spike-specific TCR breadth ran higher among vaccine recipients than placebo recipients.

Regarding this clone: Its specificity is not known.

Profiled with immunoSEQ multiplex PCR; TCRdb holds only in-frame clones, not every one. Of around 300,000 clones in the sample, around nine tenths were seen once. As to treatment: 19 received Ad26.COV2.S at low or high dose, single or two shots; 5 received placebo; per-sample allocation not given. The samples date from day 63 after the first vaccine or placebo injection. The TCR comes from a person aged 18 to 65 who received the Ad26.COV2.S COVID-19 vaccine or a placebo. The sequences come from peripheral blood, collected in a trial of Ad26.COV2.S vaccine versus placebo.

CDR3 loop: CASSLGANTGELFF. CDR3 sequence (DNA): TGTGCCAGCAGCTTGGGGGCGAACACCGGGGAGCTGTTTTTT. The V call is TRBV5-5, the J call TRBJ2-2; D ambiguous. The CDR3 has 14 amino acids. Germline loops: CDR1 SGHKS, CDR2 YYEKEE (reference sequence). V was trimmed by 0 bases and J by 0 bases, leaving 3 bases between them.